This entry lists 6 T cell receptor beta chains sequenced from one sample in a study of cytomegalovirus exposure and HLA in healthy donors. 13 Jbeta primers and 60 Vbeta primers were used for the PCR. The data were produced by immunoSEQ multiplex PCR, yet TCRdb's version contains in-frame clones alone and is incomplete. The table records 160,000 or so clones, approximately 86% of them present only once. Sequencing was carried out using PBMCs. The receptors shown here come from a woman between 18 and 29 years old in good health and CMV-seronegative.

This clone showed up just once. V usage is TRBV7-8 and J usage is TRBJ1-5; D call uncertain. The CDR3 length is 13 residues. The V gene lost 1 base and the J gene lost 9 bases, with 10 bases spanning the gap. CDR1 and CDR2 (germline): SGHVS, FQNEAQ. The CDR3 nucleotides read TGTGCCAGCAGCTTAGGATTAAGAGGGCCCCAGCATTTT. The encoded protein is CASSLGLRGPQHF.

This chain uses TRBV7-2 with TRBJ2-1; 13 nucleotides align to TRBD2. Germline values: CDR1 SGHTA, CDR2 FQGNSA. The CDR3 runs 16 residues. The V gene end was trimmed by 2 bases and the J gene end by 9 bases; junction bases not matched to a gene: 7. The CDR3 region is CASSLTSTSGGSEQFF. DNA of the CDR3: TGTGCCAGCAGCTTAACCTCGACTAGCGGGGGGAGTGAGCAGTTCTTC.

This clone was observed a handful of times. The V and J genes are TRBV9 and TRBJ2-1; TRBD2 agrees at 11 bases. This CDR3 is 15 amino acids long. Germline lookup yields CDR1 SGDLS and CDR2 YYNGEE. V lost 0 bases, J lost 9 bases, and 5 bases stayed unmatched. CDR3 sequence reads: CASSVGASGGFEQFF. CDR3 coding DNA: TGTGCCAGCAGCGTAGGAGCTAGCGGGGGGTTTGAGCAGTTCTTC.

This clone was seen once. CDR3 bases: TGTGCCAGCAGTTTTGCGGGGTTCGTGAACACTGAAGCTTTCTTT. It yields the protein CASSFAGFVNTEAFF. This chain uses TRBV28 with TRBJ1-1, with D unresolved. The CDR3 runs 15 residues. The V gene's germline CDR1 is MDHEN and CDR2 SYDVKM. The ends were cut back, 3 bases at V and 0 bases at J, with 11 bases in the middle.

The V call is TRBV6-5, the J call TRBJ2-1; 12 positions match TRBD2. Germline CDR1 is MNHEY and CDR2 is SVGAGI. This CDR3 is 15 amino acids long. V was clipped by 10 bases and J by 6 bases; unmatched bases: 10. The CDR3 reads CANRPLAGGLNEQFF. CDR3 nucleotides: TGTGCCAATCGGCCCCTAGCGGGAGGGCTCAATGAGCAGTTCTTC.

This clone has just one count. The chain employs TRBV5-1 and TRBJ2-7; 9 nucleotides align to TRBD1. The germline gives CDR1 SGHRS, CDR2 YFSETQ. This CDR3 is built from 16 residues. Trimming removed 3 bases from V and 5 bases from J; junction bases left unmatched: 12. CDR3 protein: CASSSLPGQGSDEQYF. The CDR3 DNA follows: TGCGCCAGCAGCTCCCTCCCGGGACAGGGTTCAGACGAGCAGTACTTC.